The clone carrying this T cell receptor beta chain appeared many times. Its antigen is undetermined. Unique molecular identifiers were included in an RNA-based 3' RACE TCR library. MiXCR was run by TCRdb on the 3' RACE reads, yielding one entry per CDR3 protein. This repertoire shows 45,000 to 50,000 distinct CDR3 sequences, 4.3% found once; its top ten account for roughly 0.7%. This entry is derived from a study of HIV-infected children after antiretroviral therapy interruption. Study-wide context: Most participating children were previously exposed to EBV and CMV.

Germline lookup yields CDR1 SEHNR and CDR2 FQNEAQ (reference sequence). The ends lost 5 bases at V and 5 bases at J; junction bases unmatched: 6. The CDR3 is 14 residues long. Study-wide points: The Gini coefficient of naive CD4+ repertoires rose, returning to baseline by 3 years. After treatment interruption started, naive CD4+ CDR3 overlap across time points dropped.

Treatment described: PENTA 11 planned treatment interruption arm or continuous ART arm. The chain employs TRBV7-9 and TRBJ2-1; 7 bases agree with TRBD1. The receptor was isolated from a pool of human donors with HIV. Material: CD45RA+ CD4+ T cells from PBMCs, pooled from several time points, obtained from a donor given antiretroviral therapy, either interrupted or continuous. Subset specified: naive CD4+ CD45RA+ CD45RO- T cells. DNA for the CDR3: TGTGCCAGCAGCCTTGACAGGGCTAACAATGAGCAGTTCTTC. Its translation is CASSLDRANNEQFF.